This T cell receptor (beta chain) is from a study of CD8 T cells in ankylosing spondylitis. Study-level results: Significant enrichment of disease-linked clones was reportedly seen in matched ankylosing spondylitis synovial fluid. Characteristic, it appeared, of ankylosing spondylitis blood was a TCR beta motif of several highly homologous variants.

One entry per CDR3 protein results from TCRdb running MiXCR on the 5' RACE reads. The repertoire holds about 150,000 distinct CDR3 sequences, with roughly 11% as singletons. In its sample, this clonotype was seen many times. Its cognate antigen is unknown. Trimming removed 2 bases from V and 8 bases from J, with 10 bases in between. The V gene's germline CDR1 is PRHDT and CDR2 FYEKMQ (reference sequence). The CDR3 covers 14 residues. The V gene is TRBV13, the J gene TRBJ1-6; D remains ambiguous. The receptor was derived from a female donor with ankylosing spondylitis or in good health (not recorded which). The sample consisted of blood, either unsorted or a sorted T cell fraction (not recorded which). The CDR3, as DNA: TGTGCCAGCAGCTTAATGCCCGAGGATTCACCCCTCCACTTT. Residues: CASSLMPEDSPLHF.